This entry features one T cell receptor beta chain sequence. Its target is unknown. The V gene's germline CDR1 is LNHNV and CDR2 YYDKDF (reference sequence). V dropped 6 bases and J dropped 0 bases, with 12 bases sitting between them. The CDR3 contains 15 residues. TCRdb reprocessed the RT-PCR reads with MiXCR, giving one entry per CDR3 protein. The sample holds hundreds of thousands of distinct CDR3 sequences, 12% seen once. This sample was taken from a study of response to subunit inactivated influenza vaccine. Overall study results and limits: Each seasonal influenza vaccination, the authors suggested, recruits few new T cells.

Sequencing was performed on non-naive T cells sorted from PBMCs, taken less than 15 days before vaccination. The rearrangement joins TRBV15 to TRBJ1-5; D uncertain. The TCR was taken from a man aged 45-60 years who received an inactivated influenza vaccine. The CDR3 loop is CATSITSNSNQPQHF. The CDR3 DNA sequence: TGTGCCACCAGTATAACAAGTAATAGCAATCAGCCCCAGCATTTT.